Listed below are T cell receptor beta chains from one sample, sequenced in a study of blood T cell repertoires in COVID-19. Only in-frame clones appear in the TCRdb table, and some are missing; sequencing was by immunoSEQ multiplex PCR. The profile covers 150,000 or so clones, with approximately 95% appearing a single time and roughly 2% taken by the ten largest. Sequencing was done on a sample of peripheral blood. The receptors here all came from a woman aged 55-69 years with COVID-19, enrolled during active disease. CDR3s include the opening cysteine and the closing phenylalanine or tryptophan. A D gene is named only where the DNA matches it firmly. Clone size is given for some rows only: seen once, a few or many times, or a class if the clone is expanded.

>-|TRBV9|16|TRBJ1-1|-
TGTGCCAGCAGCCCCACAGACCCGAGTATATTCACTGAAGCTTTCTTT
CASSPTDPSIFTEAFF
>TRBD2|TRBV6-6|16|TRBJ2-1|-
TGTGCCAGCAGTTGGACTAGCGGGAGCTCCTACAATGAGCAGTTCTTC
CASSWTSGSSYNEQFF
>-|TRBV10-3|17|TRBJ2-6|-
TGTGCCATCAGTGAGTTGGGCAAGGGGTCCGGGGCCAACGTCCTGACTTTC
CAISELGKGSGANVLTF
>TRBD1|TRBV5-6|13|TRBJ1-5|once
TGTGCCAGCAGCGGGGGACAGAATCAGCCCCAGCATTTT
CASSGGQNQPQHF
>TRBD1|TRBV6-4|13|TRBJ1-1|few
TGTGCCAGCAGTACGGACAGGGAGACTGAAGCTTTCTTT
CASSTDRETEAFF
>-|TRBV10-3|12|TRBJ2-7|-
TGTGCCATCAGTGAGTCCGGGTTCGAGCAGTACTTC
CAISESGFEQYF
>-|TRBV7-9|15|TRBJ1-1|once
TGTGCCAGCAGCTTAGCGTTGGAGGGGAGGACTGAAGCTTTCTTT
CASSLALEGRTEAFF
>-|TRBV7-9|14|TRBJ1-2|-
TGTGCCAGCCAGAACCGTACGCTGGTGGATGGCTACACCTTC
CASQNRTLVDGYTF
>-|TRBV7-2|14|TRBJ2-7|-
TGTGCCAGCAGCTTAGACGCCAGGGCCTACGAGCAGTACTTC
CASSLDARAYEQYF
>-|TRBV29-1|12|TRBJ2-7|once
TGCAGCGTTGAAGATTATGCCCGGGAGCAGTACTTC
CSVEDYAREQYF
>TRBD1|TRBV4-1|15|TRBJ2-7|-
TGCGCCAGCAGCCAACCGGGACAGGGTATTTACGAGCAGTACTTC
CASSQPGQGIYEQYF
>-|TRBV4-3|16|TRBJ1-1|-
TGCGCCAGCAGCCAAGATGAGGGCAGTTTGAACACTGAAGCTTTCTTT
CASSQDEGSLNTEAFF
>-|TRBV2|13|TRBJ2-4|-
TGTGCCAGCGTCATAGGAGGCGGGAACATTCAGTACTTC
CASVIGGGNIQYF
>-|TRBV20-1|13|TRBJ1-2|-
TGCAGTGCTAGTGTCACAGGAACGAGTGGCTACACCTTC
CSASVTGTSGYTF
>TRBD1|TRBV9|15|TRBJ1-2|-
TGTGCCAGCAGCGTAGAGGGGGACAGCGTCCTCGGCTACACCTTC
CASSVEGDSVLGYTF
>-|TRBV10-3|14|TRBJ2-2|-
TGTGCCATCGGCGGTCATTCGAACACCGGGGAGCTGTTTTTT
CAIGGHSNTGELFF
>TRBD2|TRBV19|14|TRBJ2-1|-
TGTGCCAGTAGTGCGGGGGGCCTACACAATGAGCAGTTCTTC
CASSAGGLHNEQFF
>TRBD1|TRBV4-1|15|TRBJ1-2|once
TGCGCCAGCAGCCAAGGGGAGACAGGGGCCTATGGCTACACCTTC
CASSQGETGAYGYTF